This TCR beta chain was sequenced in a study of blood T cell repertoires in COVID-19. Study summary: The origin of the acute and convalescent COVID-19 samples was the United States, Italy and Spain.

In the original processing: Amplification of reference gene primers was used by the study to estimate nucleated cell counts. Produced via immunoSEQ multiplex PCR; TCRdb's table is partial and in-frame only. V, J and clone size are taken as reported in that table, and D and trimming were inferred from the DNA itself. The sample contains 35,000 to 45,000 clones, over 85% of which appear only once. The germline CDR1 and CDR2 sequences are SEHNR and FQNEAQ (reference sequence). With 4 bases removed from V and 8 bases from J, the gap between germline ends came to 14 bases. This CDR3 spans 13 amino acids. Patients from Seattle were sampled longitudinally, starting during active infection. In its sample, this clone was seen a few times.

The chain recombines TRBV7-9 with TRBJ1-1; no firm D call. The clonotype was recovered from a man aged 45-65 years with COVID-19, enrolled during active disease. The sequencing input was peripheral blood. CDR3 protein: CASSSITGTEAFF. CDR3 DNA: TGTGCCAGCAGCTCAATAACGGGTACAGAAGCTTTCTTT.